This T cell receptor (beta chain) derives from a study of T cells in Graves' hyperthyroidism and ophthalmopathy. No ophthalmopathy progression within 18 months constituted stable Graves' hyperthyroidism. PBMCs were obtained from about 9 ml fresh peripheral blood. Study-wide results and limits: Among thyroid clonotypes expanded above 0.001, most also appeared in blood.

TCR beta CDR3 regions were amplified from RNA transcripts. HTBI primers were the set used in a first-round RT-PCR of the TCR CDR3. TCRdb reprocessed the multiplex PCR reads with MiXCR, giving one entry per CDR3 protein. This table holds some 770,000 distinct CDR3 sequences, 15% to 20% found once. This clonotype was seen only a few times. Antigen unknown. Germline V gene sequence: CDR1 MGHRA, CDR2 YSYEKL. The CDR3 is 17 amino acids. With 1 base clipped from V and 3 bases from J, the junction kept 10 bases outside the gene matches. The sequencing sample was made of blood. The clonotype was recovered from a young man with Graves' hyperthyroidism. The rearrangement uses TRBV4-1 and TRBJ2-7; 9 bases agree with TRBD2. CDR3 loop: CASSQAQLAGVVYEQYF. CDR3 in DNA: TGCGCCAGCAGCCAAGCCCAGTTAGCGGGAGTTGTCTACGAGCAGTACTTC.